A selection of T cell receptor beta chains follows, all from one sample in a study of blood T cell repertoires in COVID-19. Here immunoSEQ multiplex PCR was the method, and the copy in TCRdb shows in-frame clones only, minus some. The top ten hold under 8.5% of the sample, which has 350,000 to 450,000 clones, 70% to 90% seen once. Input material: peripheral blood. The receptors come from a woman aged 60-75 years with COVID-19, enrolled during active disease. Both conserved end residues are part of each CDR3. A D gene is named only where the DNA matches it firmly. Size tells how often a clone was seen (once, few, many) or the class of an expanded clone, and some rows leave it out.

>TRBJ2-3|-|TRBV4-1|TRBD2
CASSHGTSGGAVSTDTQYF
TGCGCCAGCAGCCACGGGACTAGCGGGGGGGCGGTAAGCACAGATACGCAGTATTTT
>TRBJ1-2|-|TRBV6-6|-
CASSSPSNPGSYTF
TGTGCCAGCAGTTCCCCTTCGAACCCAGGTTCGTACACCTTC
>TRBJ1-1|-|TRBV19|TRBD1
CASSIRDRVGTEAFF
TGTGCCAGTAGTATCCGGGACAGGGTTGGCACTGAAGCTTTCTTT
>TRBJ2-7|-|TRBV18|-
CASSPGGSRAFYEQYF
TGTGCCAGCTCACCAGGAGGGTCGCGGGCCTTTTACGAGCAGTACTTC
>TRBJ2-1|-|TRBV7-3|TRBD2
CASSLASGGINEQFF
TGTGCCAGCAGCTTAGCTAGCGGGGGGATCAATGAGCAGTTCTTC
>TRBJ2-3|-|TRBV4-2|TRBD2
CASSQGTSGDTQYF
TGTGCCAGCAGCCAAGGGACTAGCGGAGATACGCAGTATTTT
>TRBJ2-1|-|TRBV4-1|-
CASSQEFRGEQFF
TGCGCCAGCAGCCAAGAGTTCCGGGGGGAGCAGTTCTTC
>TRBJ2-7|-|TRBV18|TRBD2
CASSPYLLAGGPSYEQYF
TGTGCCAGCTCACCATATCTCCTAGCGGGGGGGCCCTCCTACGAGCAGTACTTC
>TRBJ2-3|-|TRBV11-2|TRBD1
CASSIRQGATDTQYF
TGTGCCAGCAGCATCCGACAGGGGGCCACAGATACGCAGTATTTT
>TRBJ1-2|-|TRBV7-2|-
CASSPRGGTTMGYTF
TGTGCCAGCAGCCCCCGCGGCGGGACTACTATGGGCTACACCTTC
>TRBJ1-2|once|TRBV10-2|-
CASSERGFGYGYTF
TGCGCCAGCAGTGAACGAGGGTTCGGCTATGGCTACACCTTC
>TRBJ2-2|-|TRBV19|-
CASSTQGGYTGELFF
TGTGCCAGTAGTACACAAGGCGGATACACCGGGGAGCTGTTTTTT
>TRBJ1-3|-|TRBV7-9|-
CASSAPTGASGNTIYF
TGTGCCAGCAGCGCCCCGACAGGCGCCTCTGGAAACACCATATATTTT
>TRBJ1-1|-|TRBV5-6|TRBD1
CASSSWTGWGTEAFF
TGTGCCAGCAGCTCCTGGACAGGTTGGGGAACTGAAGCTTTCTTT
>TRBJ2-3|-|TRBV27|-
CASSLMQASSTDTQYF
TGTGCCAGCAGTTTAATGCAGGCGTCTAGCACAGATACGCAGTATTTT
>TRBJ1-2|-|TRBV4-1|-
CASSQDIVTNYGYTF
TGCGCCAGCAGCCAAGATATAGTAACTAACTATGGCTACACCTTC
>TRBJ2-2|-|TRBV5-1|-
CASRPADTGELFF
TGCGCCAGCAGGCCAGCGGACACCGGGGAGCTGTTTTTT
>TRBJ2-1|once|TRBV18|-
CASSPLAGDNEQFF
TGTGCCAGCTCACCTTTAGCAGGGGACAATGAGCAGTTCTTC
>TRBJ2-7|-|TRBV7-9|TRBD1
CASSDTGTAYEQYF
TGTGCCAGCAGCGACACCGGGACAGCCTACGAGCAGTACTTC
>TRBJ2-2|-|TRBV7-2|-
CASSLDPVSGELFF
TGTGCCAGCAGCTTAGACCCGGTTTCCGGGGAGCTGTTTTTT
>TRBJ2-5|-|TRBV7-7|TRBD2
CASSLAVASGETQYF
TGTGCCAGCAGCTTAGCTGTGGCTAGCGGAGAGACCCAGTACTTC
>TRBJ1-3|-|TRBV9|TRBD1
CASSAGQGATGNTIYF
TGTGCCAGCAGCGCCGGACAGGGGGCTACCGGAAACACCATATATTTT
>TRBJ2-1|-|TRBV2|TRBD2
CASRAGSSYNEQFF
TGTGCCAGCAGAGCGGGAAGCTCCTACAATGAGCAGTTCTTC
>TRBJ2-7|-|TRBV19|TRBD2
CASRHGGGLGVYEQYF
TGTGCCAGTAGGCATGGCGGGGGACTGGGGGTCTACGAGCAGTACTTC
>TRBJ2-3|-|TRBV7-3|TRBD2
CASSVDPSGGFTDTQYF
TGTGCCAGCAGCGTAGACCCTAGCGGGGGGTTTACAGATACGCAGTATTTT
>TRBJ2-3|-|TRBV3-1/TRBV3-2|-
CASRLQGSDTQYF
TGTGCCAGCAGATTACAGGGTTCAGATACGCAGTATTTT
>TRBJ1-6|-|TRBV28|TRBD1
CASSRGASSLIYF
TGTGCCAGCAGCAGGGGGGCATCCAGCTTGATTTACTTT
>TRBJ2-7|-|TRBV6-4|-
CASSDFPTGGPYEQYF
TGTGCCAGCAGTGACTTCCCAACAGGCGGACCCTACGAGCAGTACTTC
>TRBJ2-6|-|TRBV6-5|-
CASINSGANVLTF
TGTGCCAGCATAAACTCTGGGGCCAACGTCCTGACTTTC
>TRBJ2-5|-|TRBV7-2|-
CASSRTRGIQETQYF
TGTGCCAGCAGCCGTACGAGGGGGATTCAAGAGACCCAGTACTTC
>TRBJ1-1|-|TRBV19|-
CASSTTPGRDTEAFF
TGTGCCAGTAGTACCACCCCCGGTCGGGACACTGAAGCTTTCTTT
>TRBJ2-1|-|TRBV11-3|TRBD2
CASSLGTSGGSYNEQFF
TGTGCCAGCAGCTTGGGGACTAGCGGGGGGTCCTACAATGAGCAGTTCTTC
>TRBJ2-5|once|TRBV6-2/TRBV6-3|-
CASSRLVRQETQYF
TGTGCCAGCAGTCGATTAGTACGCCAAGAGACCCAGTACTTC
>TRBJ2-7|-|TRBV20-1|-
CSAKGAYEQYF
TGCAGTGCTAAAGGGGCCTACGAGCAGTACTTC
>TRBJ1-5|-|TRBV2|-
CASNVGEEPQHF
TGTGCCAGCAACGTCGGGGAAGAGCCCCAGCATTTT
>TRBJ2-5|-|TRBV29-1|-
CSVERLAETQYF
TGCAGCGTGGAGAGATTAGCGGAGACCCAGTACTTC
>TRBJ2-1|-|TRBV21-1|-
CASSKVGTERYNEQFF
TGTGCCAGCAGCAAAGTGGGGACAGAAAGATACAATGAGCAGTTCTTC
>TRBJ2-7|-|TRBV30|TRBD1
CAWNGQGNPYEQYF
TGTGCCTGGAACGGACAGGGGAACCCCTACGAGCAGTACTTC
>TRBJ2-7|-|TRBV14|TRBD1
CASSQEPRDSSYEQYF
TGTGCCAGCAGCCAAGAACCCCGGGACAGCTCCTACGAGCAGTACTTC
>TRBJ2-7|-|TRBV4-1|-
CASSQFPGPPYEQYF
TGCGCCAGCAGCCAATTCCCAGGGCCCCCCTACGAGCAGTACTTC